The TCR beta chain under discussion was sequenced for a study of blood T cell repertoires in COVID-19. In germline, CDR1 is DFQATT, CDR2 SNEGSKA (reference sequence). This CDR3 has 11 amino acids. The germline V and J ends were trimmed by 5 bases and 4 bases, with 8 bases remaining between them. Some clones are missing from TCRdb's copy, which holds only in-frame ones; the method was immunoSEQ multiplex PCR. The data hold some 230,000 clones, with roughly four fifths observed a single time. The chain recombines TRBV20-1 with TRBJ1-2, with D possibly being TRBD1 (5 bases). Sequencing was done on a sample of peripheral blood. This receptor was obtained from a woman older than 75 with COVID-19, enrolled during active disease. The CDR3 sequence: CSAQGLYGYTF. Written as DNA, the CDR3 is TGCAGTGCTCAGGGACTCTATGGCTACACCTTC.